This is a list of T cell receptor beta chains from one sample in a study of shared clonotypes between healthy human individuals. This table comes from immunoSEQ multiplex PCR, and its TCRdb copy is limited to in-frame clones, with some not included. Of 2 million to 2.5 million clones listed, 90% to 95% are singletons. Sequences were obtained from naive CD4+ T cells from PBMCs. All receptors come from a man younger than 30 in good health. Some clones in this sample may be carry-over from other donors' samples. Each CDR3 is given with its conserved first and last residue. The D gene is left open where the match is weak. Size values are once, few and many counts, or a class for expanded clones, and some rows have none.

>TRBV28|NA|TRBJ2-5|NA
TGTGCCAGCAGTTCGCAACAGGAGTTGGGGACCCAGTACTTC
CASSSQQELGTQYF
>TRBV28|NA|TRBJ2-2|NA
TGTGCCACCGATTCGGAGACAGGGAACACCGGGGAGCTGTTTTTT
CATDSETGNTGELFF
>TRBV10-3|NA|TRBJ1-4|NA
TGTGCCATCAGTAAAAGTACTAATGAAAAACTGTTTTTT
CAISKSTNEKLFF
>TRBV6-5|NA|TRBJ1-2|NA
TGTGCCAGCAGTTATTTCCTGGGACCGCTCTATGGCTACACCTTC
CASSYFLGPLYGYTF
>TRBV27|once|TRBJ2-6|NA
TGTGCCAGCAGTTTGGTGCCACAGAGCTCTGGGGCCAACGTCCTGACTTTC
CASSLVPQSSGANVLTF
>TRBV30|NA|TRBJ2-5|NA
TGTGCCTGGAGTGGGGAGACCCAGTACTTC
CAWSGETQYF
>TRBV29-1|NA|TRBJ2-7|NA
TGCAGCGGGGGGGACCACAAAGCCGAGCAGTACTTC
CSGGDHKAEQYF
>TRBV7-3|NA|TRBJ2-1|NA
TGTGCCAGCAGCTTAATAGCTCAGGAGCAGTTCTTC
CASSLIAQEQFF
>TRBV18|NA|TRBJ2-3|NA
TGTGCCAGCTCAGTTCGGGAACAGGGGGCAACTAGCGGCCATGGGGATACGCAGTATTTT
CASSVREQGATSGHGDTQYF
>TRBV10-1|NA|TRBJ1-1|TRBD1
TGCGCCAGCAGTGAGTCGACAGGGGGAAACACTGAAGCTTTCTTT
CASSESTGGNTEAFF
>TRBV28|NA|TRBJ2-2|NA
TGTGCCACCCAGGGTAGGGGGGAGCTGTTTTTT
CATQGRGELFF
>TRBV2|few|TRBJ1-1|NA
TGTGCCAGCAGACAGGAAGCTGAAGCTTTCTTT
CASRQEAEAFF
>TRBV7-3|NA|TRBJ2-1|TRBD2
TGTGCCAGCAGTGTTAGCGGGACCTCCTACAATGAGCAGTTCTTC
CASSVSGTSYNEQFF
>TRBV9|NA|TRBJ2-3|TRBD1
TGTGCCAGCAGCGGGGAGACAGGGCCCATCACAGATACGCAGTATTTT
CASSGETGPITDTQYF
>TRBV6-1|once|TRBJ2-1|NA
TGTGCCAGCAGTGAAGGGCAGGGCCCCTACAATGAGCAGTTCTTC
CASSEGQGPYNEQFF
>TRBV6-5|NA|TRBJ2-1|NA
TGTGCCAGCGGCAGAGGGAGTGCCTCCTACAATGAGCAGTTCTTC
CASGRGSASYNEQFF
>TRBV27|NA|TRBJ2-3|NA
TGTGCCAGCGCGCGCACAGGGATTGCAGATACGCAGTATTTT
CASARTGIADTQYF
>TRBV28|NA|TRBJ2-2|NA
TGTGCCAGCAAAATCCGGGACTTACTCACCGGGGAGCTGTTTTTT
CASKIRDLLTGELFF
>TRBV7-7|NA|TRBJ2-3|TRBD2
TGTGCCAGCAGCCCCCCCCTGGTAGCGGGAGTAGCAGATACGCAGTATTTT
CASSPPLVAGVADTQYF
>TRBV10-3|NA|TRBJ1-2|TRBD1
TGTGCCATCAGTGCTGACAGGGACTATGGCTACACCTTC
CAISADRDYGYTF
>TRBV5-1|NA|TRBJ1-2|TRBD1
TGCGCCAGCAGCCACGAGGGACAGGGACGAGCTAACTATGGCTACACCTTC
CASSHEGQGRANYGYTF
>TRBV29-1|NA|TRBJ2-5|NA
TGCAGCGGAGGGATTGTGGGGGGAGAGACCCAGTACTTC
CSGGIVGGETQYF
>TRBV13|NA|TRBJ1-1|NA
TGTGCCAGCAGCTTGCTCGGGCAGGGAAGGACTGAAGCTTTCTTT
CASSLLGQGRTEAFF
>TRBV6-1|NA|TRBJ2-1|NA
TGTGCCAGCAGTTCAAAAGGCTATGAGCAGTTCTTC
CASSSKGYEQFF
>TRBV28|NA|TRBJ1-1|NA
TGTGCCAGCAGTTTATGGGACGGCGGGAACACTGAAGCTTTCTTT
CASSLWDGGNTEAFF
>TRBV6-1|NA|TRBJ1-1|NA
TGTGCCAGCAGTCCGACATGGAACACTGAAGCTTTCTTT
CASSPTWNTEAFF
>TRBV5-1|NA|TRBJ2-3|NA
TGCGCCAGCAGCTTGGAGGGTATTGCCGGTCGCGCGGGAGATACGCAGTATTTT
CASSLEGIAGRAGDTQYF
>TRBV20-1|NA|TRBJ2-1|NA
TGCACTTACGGCCTTAGGAATGAGCAGTTCTTC
CTYGLRNEQFF
>TRBV7-2|NA|TRBJ1-5|NA
TGTGCCAGCAGCTTAGGGATCAGGGGAAGTGGGCAGCCCCAGCATTTT
CASSLGIRGSGQPQHF
>TRBV28|NA|TRBJ2-1|TRBD2
TGTGCCAGCAGTTTGGGAGCTAGCGGCCACAATGAGCAGTTCTTC
CASSLGASGHNEQFF